Included here is one T cell receptor beta chain sequence, with context. The CDR3 is made up of 15 amino acids. Germline V CDR1 and CDR2: SGHAT, FQNNGV. Trimming removed 8 bases from V and 3 bases from J, with 19 bases in between. Measured with immunoSEQ multiplex PCR; TCRdb has only the in-frame clones, and not every one. The repertoire includes 150,000 to 200,000 clones, around 85% of them detected once, and about 9.4% sits in the top ten. The sample is drawn from a study of blood T cell repertoires in COVID-19. At the level of the study: Collection of acute and convalescent COVID-19 samples took place in the United States, Italy and Spain.

V usage is TRBV11-2 and J usage is TRBJ1-2; D ambiguous. This clonotype originated in a woman older than 75 with acute or convalescent COVID-19. Specimen: peripheral blood. This CDR3 is CASLPGSGYDYGYTF. The CDR3 nucleotides are TGTGCCAGCCTCCCCGGTTCGGGGTACGACTATGGCTACACCTTC. Full variable domain (rest looked up from reference TRBV11-2 and TRBJ1-2): EAGVAQSPRYKIIEKRQSVAFWCNPISGHATLYWYQQILGQGPKLLIQFQNNGVVDDSQLPKDRFSAERLKGVDSTLKIQPAKLEDSAVYLCASLPGSGYDYGYTFGSGTRLTVV.